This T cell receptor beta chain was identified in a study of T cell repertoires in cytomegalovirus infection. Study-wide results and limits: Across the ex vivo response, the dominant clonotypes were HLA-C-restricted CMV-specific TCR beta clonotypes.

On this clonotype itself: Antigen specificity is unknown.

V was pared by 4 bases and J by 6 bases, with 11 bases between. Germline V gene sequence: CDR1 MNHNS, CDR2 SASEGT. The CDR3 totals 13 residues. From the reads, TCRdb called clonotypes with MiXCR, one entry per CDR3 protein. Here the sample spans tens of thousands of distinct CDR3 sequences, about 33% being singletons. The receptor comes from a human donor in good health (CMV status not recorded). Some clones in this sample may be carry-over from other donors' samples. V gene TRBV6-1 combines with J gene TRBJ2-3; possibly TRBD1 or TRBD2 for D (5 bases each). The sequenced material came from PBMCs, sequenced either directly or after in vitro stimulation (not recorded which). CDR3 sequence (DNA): TGTGCCAGCAGTGGAGGGACGGTGGATACGCAGTATTTT. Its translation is CASSGGTVDTQYF.